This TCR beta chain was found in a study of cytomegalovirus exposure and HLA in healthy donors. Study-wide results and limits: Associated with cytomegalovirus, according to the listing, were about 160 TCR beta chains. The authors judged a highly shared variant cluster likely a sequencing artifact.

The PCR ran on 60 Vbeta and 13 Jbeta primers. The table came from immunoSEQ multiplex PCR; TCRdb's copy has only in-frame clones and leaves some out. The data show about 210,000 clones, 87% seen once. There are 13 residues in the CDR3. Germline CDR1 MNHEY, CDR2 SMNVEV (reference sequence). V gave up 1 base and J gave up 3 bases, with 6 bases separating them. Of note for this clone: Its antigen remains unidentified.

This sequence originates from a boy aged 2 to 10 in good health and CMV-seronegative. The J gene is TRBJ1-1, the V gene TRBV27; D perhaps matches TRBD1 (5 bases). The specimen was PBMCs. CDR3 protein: CASSLWGDTEAFF. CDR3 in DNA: TGTGCCAGCAGTTTATGGGGGGACACTGAAGCTTTCTTT.